Detailed here is one T cell receptor beta chain. Participant age was roughly 18 to 89 years, and participants resided in approximately 25 US areas. Which cohort a participant joined came from the clinical history participants gave. The CDR3 spans 14 residues. CDR1 and CDR2 (germline): SNHLY, FYNNEI. Trimming pared 4 bases from V and 0 bases from J, leaving 10 bases between. The data were obtained in a study of blood T cell repertoires in COVID-19. In the study overall: Sites across the United States, Italy and Spain contributed samples from acute and convalescent COVID-19. PBMCs, B-cell-depleted T cells, or T cells provided the cDNA or gDNA that made up the material.

Data came from immunoSEQ multiplex PCR; TCRdb stores just in-frame clones and leaves some out. Among about 180,000 clones listed, 84% were seen once. The chain employs TRBV2 and TRBJ2-7; D gene unclear. The source is a man between 50 and 59 years old who had recovered from COVID-19. Specimen: PBMCs or T cells enriched from blood (not recorded which). The CDR3 sequence is CASSGGPNSYEQYF. In nucleotides, the CDR3 is TGTGCCAGCAGTGGTGGGCCCAACTCCTACGAGCAGTACTTC. Full variable domain (missing parts from reference TRBV2 and TRBJ2-7): EPEVTQTPSHQVTQMGQEVILRCVPISNHLYFYWYRQILGQKVEFLVSFYNNEISEKSEIFDDQFSVERPDGSNFTLKIRSTKLEDSAMYFCASSGGPNSYEQYFGPGTRLTVT.